This T cell receptor beta chain was retrieved from a study of blood T cell repertoires in COVID-19 (dated by TCRdb to about 2020). For the study in its entirety: Samples from collaborators originated in the United States, Italy and Spain and spanned both the acute and convalescent phases of COVID-19. The prospective study material was composed of cDNA or gDNA derived from T cells, B-cell-depleted T cells, or PBMCs. The dataset comprised deeply sampled blood TCRbeta repertoires from subjects exposed to, actively infected with, or recovered from COVID-19. The repertoires were released in a freely available public database intended as a resource for research on the immune response to SARS-CoV-2. Samples were obtained from the ongoing ImmuneRACE study (first 160 participants) and from about 1,300 subjects provided by 6 global collaborators. The sample metadata nearly always contained a de-identified subject ID, COVID-19 status, age in years and sex. Where available, HLA class I and class II types were taken from metadata supplied by the sample provider and were not determined by assay-based typing.

Paper-wide results and their limitations: The quantity of clinical and demographic metadata differed by source and by participant and was supplied without curation.

Note on this clone: Its antigen target is currently unknown. Base-call qualities are not available, and no considerably larger clone is one nucleotide away.

Deletion took 3 bases off V and 2 bases off J, with a span of 8 bases between the germline ends. CDR3 length: 14 amino acids, cysteine to phenylalanine. The DNA shown is the 42-base CDR3, in frame from base 1. Based on the germline V gene (reference sequence), the CDR1 and CDR2 sequences are MNHEY and SMNVEV. TCRbeta CDR3 regions were amplified from genomic DNA using the immunoSEQ Assay, a bias-controlled multiplex PCR. As for how the authors treated the data: The number of nucleated cells in each sample was estimated from the amplification of reference gene primers within the assay. To quantify the absolute abundance of each unique TCRbeta CDR3 rearrangement, sequence reads were collapsed and filtered. Productive Simpson clonality was computed per sample as the square root of Simpson's diversity index over productive rearrangements. TCRdb retrieved this table from immuneACCESS and kept in-frame rearrangements only. Not all clones are present; in checked studies, unresolved V genes account for under half, and no reason is known for the remainder. V, J and clone size are those of that table, while D and trimming were read from the DNA. Within this sample are roughly 100,000 clones, with nearly 90% of them counted one time only. Roughly 2% of the sample rests with the top ten.

Each collaborating institution followed its own protocols to collect whole blood in K2EDTA tubes. For TCRbeta analysis, collaborators shipped samples in one of three forms: frozen whole blood, isolated PBMCs, or DNA extracted from either of those sample types. Sequencing was performed on peripheral blood. The rearrangement combines TRBV27 with TRBJ2-1, with a tentative D gene TRBD2 over 6 matching bases. The sequence derives from a man in his fifties with active COVID-19. The sequence in DNA is TGTGCCAGCAGTTTCGGGAGCCCCTACAATGAGCAGTTCTTC. It translates as CASSFGSPYNEQFF.